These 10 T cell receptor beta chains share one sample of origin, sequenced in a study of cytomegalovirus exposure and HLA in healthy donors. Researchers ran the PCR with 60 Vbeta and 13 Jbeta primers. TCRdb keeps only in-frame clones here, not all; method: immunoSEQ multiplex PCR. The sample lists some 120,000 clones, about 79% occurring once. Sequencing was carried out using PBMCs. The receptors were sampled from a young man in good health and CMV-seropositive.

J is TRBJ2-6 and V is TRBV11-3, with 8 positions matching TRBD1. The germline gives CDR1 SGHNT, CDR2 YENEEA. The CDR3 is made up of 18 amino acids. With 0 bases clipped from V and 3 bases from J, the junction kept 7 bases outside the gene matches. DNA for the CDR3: TGTGCCAGCAGCTTAGATCGAGGACAGGGAAATGGGGCCAACGTCCTGACTTTC. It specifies CASSLDRGQGNGANVLTF.

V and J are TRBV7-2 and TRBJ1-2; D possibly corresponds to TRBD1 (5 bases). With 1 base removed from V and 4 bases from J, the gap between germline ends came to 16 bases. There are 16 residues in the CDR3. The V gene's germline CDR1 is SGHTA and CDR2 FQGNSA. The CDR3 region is CASSLGRQGQGYGYTF. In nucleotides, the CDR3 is TGTGCCAGCAGCTTAGGACGCCAGGGTCAGGGCTATGGCTACACCTTC.

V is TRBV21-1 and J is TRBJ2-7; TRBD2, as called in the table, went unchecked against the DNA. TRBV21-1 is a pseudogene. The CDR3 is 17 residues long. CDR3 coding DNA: TGTGCCAGCAGCCCCAACACCCTTCCCGGACTATCCTACGAGCAGTACTTC. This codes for CASSPNTLPGLSYEQYF.

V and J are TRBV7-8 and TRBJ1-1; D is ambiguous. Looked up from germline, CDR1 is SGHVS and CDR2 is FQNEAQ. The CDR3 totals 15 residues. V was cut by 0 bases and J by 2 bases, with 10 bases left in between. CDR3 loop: CASSLAPRGNTEAFF. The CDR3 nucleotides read TGTGCCAGCAGCTTAGCGCCCCGAGGAAACACTGAAGCTTTCTTT.

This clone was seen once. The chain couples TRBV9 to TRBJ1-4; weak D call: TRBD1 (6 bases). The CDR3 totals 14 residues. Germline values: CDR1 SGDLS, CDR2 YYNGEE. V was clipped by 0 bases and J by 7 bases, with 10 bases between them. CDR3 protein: CASSVEGGAEKLFF. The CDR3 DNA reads TGTGCCAGCAGCGTAGAGGGGGGGGCTGAAAAACTGTTTTTT.

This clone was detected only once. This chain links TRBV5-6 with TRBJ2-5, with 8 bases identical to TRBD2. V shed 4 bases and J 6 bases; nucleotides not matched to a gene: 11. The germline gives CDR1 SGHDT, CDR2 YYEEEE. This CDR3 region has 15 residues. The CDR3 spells CASSPGVAGWKTQYF. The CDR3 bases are TGTGCCAGCAGCCCGGGGGTAGCGGGGTGGAAGACCCAGTACTTC. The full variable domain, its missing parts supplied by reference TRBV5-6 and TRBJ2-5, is DAGVTQSPTHLIKTRGQQVTLRCSPKSGHDTVSWYQQALGQGPQFIFQYYEEEERQRGNFPDRFSGHQFPNYSSELNVNALLLGDSALYLCASSPGVAGWKTQYFGPGTRLLVL.

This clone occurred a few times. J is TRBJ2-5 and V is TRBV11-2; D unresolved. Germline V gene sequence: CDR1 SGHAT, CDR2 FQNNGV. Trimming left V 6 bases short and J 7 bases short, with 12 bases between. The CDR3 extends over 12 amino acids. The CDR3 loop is CASSSELRTQYF. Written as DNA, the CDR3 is TGTGCCAGCAGTTCGGAGCTGAGGACCCAGTACTTC.

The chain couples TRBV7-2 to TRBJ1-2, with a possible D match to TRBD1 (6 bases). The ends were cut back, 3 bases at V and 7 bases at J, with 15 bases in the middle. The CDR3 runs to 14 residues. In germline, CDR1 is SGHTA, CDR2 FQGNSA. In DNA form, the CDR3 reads TGTGCCAGCAGCTTCTTCAACAGGGTTGGTGGCTACACCTTC. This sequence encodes CASSFFNRVGGYTF.

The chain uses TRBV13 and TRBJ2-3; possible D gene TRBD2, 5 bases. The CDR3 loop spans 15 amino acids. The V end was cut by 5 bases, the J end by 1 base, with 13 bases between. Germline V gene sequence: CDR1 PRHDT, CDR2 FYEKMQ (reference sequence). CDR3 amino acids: CASSLTMWGTDTQYF. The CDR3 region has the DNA TGTGCCAGCAGCCTGACTATGTGGGGCACAGATACGCAGTATTTT. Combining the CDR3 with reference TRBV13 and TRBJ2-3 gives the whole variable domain AAGVIQSPRHLIKEKRETATLKCYPIPRHDTVYWYQQGPGQDPQFLISFYEKMQSDKGSIPDRFSAQQFSDYHSELNMSSLELGDSALYFCASSLTMWGTDTQYFGPGTRLTVL.

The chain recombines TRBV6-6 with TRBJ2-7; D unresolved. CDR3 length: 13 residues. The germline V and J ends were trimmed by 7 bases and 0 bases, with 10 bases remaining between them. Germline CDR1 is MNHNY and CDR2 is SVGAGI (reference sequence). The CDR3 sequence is CASTVRSSYEQYF. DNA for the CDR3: TGTGCCAGCACGGTTAGGAGCTCCTACGAGCAGTACTTC.